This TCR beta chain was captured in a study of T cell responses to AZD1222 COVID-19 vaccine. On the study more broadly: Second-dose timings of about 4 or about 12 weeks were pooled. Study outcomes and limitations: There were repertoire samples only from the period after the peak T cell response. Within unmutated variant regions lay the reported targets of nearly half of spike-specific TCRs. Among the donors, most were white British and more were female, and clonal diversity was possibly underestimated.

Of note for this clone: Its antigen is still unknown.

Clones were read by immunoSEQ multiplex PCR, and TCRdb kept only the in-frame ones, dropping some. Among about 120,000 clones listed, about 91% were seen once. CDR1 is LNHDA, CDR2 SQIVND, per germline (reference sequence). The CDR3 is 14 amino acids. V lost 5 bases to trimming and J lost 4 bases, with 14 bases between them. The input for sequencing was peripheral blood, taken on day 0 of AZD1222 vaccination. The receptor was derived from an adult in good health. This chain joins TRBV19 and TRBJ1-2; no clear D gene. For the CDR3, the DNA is TGTGCCAGTAGTCTCCGGACGGAAGGCTATGGCTACACCTTC. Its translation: CASSLRTEGYGYTF.